Following are 30 T cell receptor beta chains from one sample sequenced in a study of blood T cell repertoires in COVID-19. The protocol was immunoSEQ multiplex PCR, while the TCRdb copy is restricted to in-frame clones and leaves out a portion. Among under 150,000 clones listed, 85% to 90% were seen once. Sequencing was performed on PBMCs or T cells enriched from blood (not recorded which). These receptors all stem from a woman under 40 with acute COVID-19.

The genes are TRBV28 and TRBJ2-5, with 7 bases identical to TRBD1. Trimming at V came to 5 bases and at J to 5 bases, leaving 5 bases not matched to a gene. CDR1 and CDR2 from the germline V gene are MDHEN and SYDVKM. The CDR3 extends over 13 amino acids. CDR3 in amino acids: CASSPTGTETQYF. CDR3 sequence (DNA): TGTGCCAGCAGTCCGACAGGGACGGAGACCCAGTACTTC.

This chain joins TRBV7-2 and TRBJ2-7; 9 nucleotides agree with TRBD2. The CDR3 runs to 14 residues. Trimming at V came to 3 bases and at J to 3 bases, leaving 3 bases not matched to a gene. Germline CDR1 and CDR2: SGHTA and FQGNSA. The DNA of the CDR3 is TGTGCCAGCAGCTTGAGCGGGAGGAGCTACGAGCAGTACTTC. This encodes CASSLSGRSYEQYF.

The V gene is TRBV27, the J gene TRBJ2-5, with 11 bases lining up with TRBD2. There are 15 residues in the CDR3. The germline V gene encodes CDR1 MNHEY and CDR2 SMNVEV (reference sequence). Trimming removed 6 bases from V and 4 bases from J; junction bases left unmatched: 7. CDR3 region: CASSPSGRPVETQYF. For the CDR3, the DNA is TGTGCCAGCAGCCCTAGCGGGAGGCCGGTAGAGACCCAGTACTTC.

The chain couples TRBV5-1 to TRBJ2-1, with 7 bases that match TRBD2. The CDR3 has 14 residues. V gave up 2 bases and J gave up 3 bases; unmatched junction bases: 2. Germline values: CDR1 SGHRS, CDR2 YFSETQ. The CDR3 here is CASSLASGYNEQFF. As DNA, the CDR3 is TGCGCCAGCAGCTTAGCTAGCGGCTACAATGAGCAGTTCTTC.

The chain recombines TRBV9 with TRBJ2-2; maybe TRBD2 (6 bases). Germline V CDR1 and CDR2: SGDLS, YYNGEE. The CDR3 spans 15 residues. V was cut by 0 bases and J by 7 bases, with 13 bases left in between. In DNA, the CDR3 is TGTGCCAGCAGCGTAGCCCGGGAGTATAGCGGGGAGCTGTTTTTT. This codes for CASSVAREYSGELFF.

The rearrangement joins TRBV5-4 to TRBJ2-7; TRBD1 matches 7 bases. The V gene end was trimmed by 6 bases and the J gene end by 4 bases; junction bases not matched to a gene: 7. The CDR3 has 13 amino acids. Germline CDR1 and CDR2: SGHNT and YYREEE (reference sequence). CDR3 in amino acids: CASTSTGLYEQYF. CDR3 nucleotide sequence: TGTGCCAGCACCTCGACAGGGTTGTACGAGCAGTACTTC. Full variable domain (rest looked up from reference TRBV5-4 and TRBJ2-7): ETGVTQSPTHLIKTRGQQVTLRCSSQSGHNTVSWYQQALGQGPQFIFQYYREEENGRGNFPPRFSGLQFPNYSSELNVNALELDDSALYLCASTSTGLYEQYFGPGTRLTVT.

The chain recombines TRBV6-4 with TRBJ2-1, with TRBD2 matching over 12 bases. The CDR3 has 15 residues. CDR1 and CDR2 from the germline V gene are MRHNA and SNTAGT. V was pared by 4 bases and J by 2 bases, with 0 bases of the junction left unmatched. The CDR3 sequence: CASSGTSGTYNEQFF. CDR3 in DNA: TGTGCCAGCAGTGGGACTAGCGGGACCTACAATGAGCAGTTCTTC.

The chain uses TRBV19 and TRBJ2-1; TRBD2 matches at 8 bases. Germline CDR1 LNHDA, CDR2 SQIVND (reference sequence). V lost 1 base, J lost 5 bases, and 7 bases stayed unmatched. This CDR3 spans 16 amino acids. CDR3 region: CASSIVPGRVHNEQFF. DNA for the CDR3: TGTGCCAGTAGTATAGTCCCCGGGAGGGTACACAATGAGCAGTTCTTC.

The chain couples TRBV27 to TRBJ1-6; D is uncertain. There are 14 residues in the CDR3. The V end lost 4 bases, the J end lost 5 bases, and 9 bases lay between the germline ends. Germline CDR1 is MNHEY and CDR2 is SMNVEV (reference sequence). The CDR3 here is CASSYQVHNSPLHF. The CDR3 nucleotides are TGTGCCAGCAGTTACCAGGTCCATAATTCACCCCTCCACTTT.

This chain links TRBV4-3 with TRBJ2-3; 9 positions agree with TRBD2. Losses at the gene ends were 4 bases for V and 2 bases for J; bases not matched to a gene: 13. Germline values: CDR1 LGHNA, CDR2 YSLEER. There are 18 residues in the CDR3. As DNA, the CDR3 is TGCGCCAGCAGCCCTGGGCCTAGCGGGATGGAACTCACAGATACGCAGTATTTT. Its translation: CASSPGPSGMELTDTQYF.

This clone was seen once. This chain joins TRBV18 and TRBJ1-1, with 7 bases fitting TRBD1. Germline V gene sequence: CDR1 KGHSH, CDR2 LQKENI. This CDR3 is built from 16 residues. V trimming: 3 bases; J trimming: 0 bases; junction bases outside the gene matches: 7. This CDR3 reads CASSPGVGQVNTEAFF. CDR3 bases: TGTGCCAGCTCACCGGGGGTTGGACAGGTGAACACTGAAGCTTTCTTT.

This clone showed up just a few times. The gene calls are TRBV15 and TRBJ1-4; possible D gene TRBD1, 5 bases. Germline V lookup: CDR1 LNHNV, CDR2 YYDKDF (reference sequence). V was cut by 0 bases and J by 6 bases, with 11 bases left in between. This CDR3 is 15 amino acids long. The CDR3, as DNA: TGTGCCACCAGCAGAGATCAGGGTTGGGATGAAAAACTGTTTTTT. This gives the protein CATSRDQGWDEKLFF. The variable domain in full, completed from reference TRBV15 and TRBJ1-4, reads DAMVIQNPRYQVTQFGKPVTLSCSQTLNHNVMYWYQQKSSQAPKLLFHYYDKDFNNEADTPDNFQSRRPNTSFCFLDIRSPGLGDTAMYLCATSRDQGWDEKLFFGSGTQLSVL.

The genes are TRBV4-2 and TRBJ1-1; no clear D. This CDR3 is 18 amino acids long. Trimming took off 0 bases at V and 6 bases at J, with 23 bases between the two ends. Germline V gene data show CDR1 as LGHNA and CDR2 as YNFKEQ. The CDR3 DNA is TGTGCCAGCAGCCAAGATCTCCGTGCGTTGGAGGTGGAAGCTGAAGCTTTCTTT. It encodes CASSQDLRALEVEAEAFF.

The chain employs TRBV7-8 and TRBJ2-3; D gene unclear. CDR1 SGHVS and CDR2 FQNEAQ come from the germline V gene. V was clipped by 5 bases and J by 0 bases, with 3 bases between them. CDR3 length equals 12 residues. CDR3 in DNA: TGTGCCAGCAGCCCTAGCACAGATACGCAGTATTTT. Amino acid sequence: CASSPSTDTQYF.

The chain is built from TRBV6-6 and TRBJ2-3, with 13 nucleotides matching TRBD2. The CDR3 is 16 residues long. CDR1 is MNHNY, CDR2 SVGAGI, per germline (reference sequence). V lost 6 bases to trimming and J lost 2 bases; unmatched junction nucleotides: 5. Here the CDR3 DNA reads TGTGCCAGCAGATTACTAGCGGGAGGGACCACAGATACGCAGTATTTT. This translates into CASRLLAGGTTDTQYF.

This chain connects TRBV19 to TRBJ2-6, with 13 bases fitting TRBD2. The CDR3 spans 17 residues. Unmatched junction bases numbered 2, after V lost 4 bases and J lost 2 bases. CDR1 is LNHDA, CDR2 SQIVND, per germline (reference sequence). The CDR3 DNA reads as TGTGCCAGTAGTACCGGACTAGCGGGAGCTGGGGCCAACGTCCTGACTTTC. It encodes CASSTGLAGAGANVLTF.

This clone has a single count. The V and J genes are TRBV19 and TRBJ2-2; 7 bases align to TRBD1. The CDR3 runs 14 residues. V lost 10 bases, J lost 3 bases, and 8 bases stayed unmatched. Germline V lookup: CDR1 LNHDA, CDR2 SQIVND (reference sequence). The CDR3 sequence is CATSEGAYTGELFF. The DNA for the CDR3 is TGTGCCACTTCCGAGGGGGCCTACACCGGGGAGCTGTTTTTT.

The chain is built from TRBV28 and TRBJ1-1; 8 bases fit TRBD1. Germline CDR1 and CDR2: MDHEN and SYDVKM. V shed 6 bases and J 4 bases; nucleotides not matched to a gene: 4. The CDR3 consists of 13 residues. Here the CDR3 DNA reads TGTGCCAGCAGCCTACAGGGGGGCACTGAAGCTTTCTTT. This sequence encodes CASSLQGGTEAFF.

The CDR3 region has the DNA TGTGCCAGCAGTTTACGAGGGGGGGCAGGGGATGCTTTCTTT. Translating it yields CASSLRGGAGDAFF. J is TRBJ1-1 and V is TRBV28; D might be TRBD1 (6 bases). V lost 2 bases and J 11 bases, leaving 18 bases between the germline ends. This CDR3 spans 14 amino acids. Germline assignment: CDR1 MDHEN and CDR2 SYDVKM.

The chain uses TRBV19 and TRBJ2-5; 7 positions match TRBD1. Germline V gene data show CDR1 as LNHDA and CDR2 as SQIVND (reference sequence). The J segment lost 5 bases and the V segment lost 3 bases, leaving 3 bases of the junction unmatched. The CDR3 covers 13 residues. The CDR3: CASSMRGPETQYF. In DNA form, the CDR3 reads TGTGCCAGTAGTATGAGGGGGCCTGAGACCCAGTACTTC.

This chain links TRBV30 with TRBJ1-2; TRBD1 agrees at 9 bases. Germline loops: CDR1 GTSNPN, CDR2 SVGIG (reference sequence). The CDR3 is 13 residues long. Trimming took 3 bases from V and 4 from J; bases not matched to a gene: 3. This CDR3 reads CAWSPGQGYGYTF. In nucleotides, the CDR3 is TGTGCCTGGAGCCCGGGACAGGGCTATGGCTACACCTTC.

This clone appeared a single time. The CDR3 DNA reads as TGTGCCAGCAGTTTCCGAGCGGCAACTAATGAAAAACTGTTTTTT. Its translation: CASSFRAATNEKLFF. V and J are TRBV6-5 and TRBJ1-4, with D unclear. The germline V gene has CDR1 MNHEY and CDR2 SVGAGI. V lost 4 bases and J 0 bases, leaving 9 bases between the germline ends. This CDR3 comprises 15 residues.

The rearrangement joins TRBV28 to TRBJ1-1; D may be TRBD1 (6 bases). Germline CDR1 MDHEN, CDR2 SYDVKM. This CDR3 has 14 residues. V was shortened by 9 bases and J by 3 bases, with 17 bases between the two germline ends. CDR3 sequence: CASVGGGSYTEAFF. Here the CDR3 DNA reads TGTGCCAGTGTAGGGGGGGGGTCTTACACTGAAGCTTTCTTT.

The chain has TRBV5-5 and TRBJ2-1, with 9 bases lining up with TRBD2. The CDR3 runs to 20 residues. Germline V gene sequence: CDR1 SGHKS, CDR2 YYEKEE (reference sequence). Losses at the gene ends were 3 bases for V and 4 bases for J; bases not matched to a gene: 20. The CDR3 spells CASSSYIAGGGDSWYNEQFF. The CDR3 DNA reads TGTGCCAGCAGCTCCTATATCGCGGGAGGGGGGGATAGTTGGTACAATGAGCAGTTCTTC. The entire variable domain, with the rest obtained from reference TRBV5-5 and TRBJ2-1, is as follows: DAGVTQSPTHLIKTRGQQVTLRCSPISGHKSVSWYQQVLGQGPQFIFQYYEKEERGRGNFPDRFSARQFPNYSSELNVNALLLGDSALYLCASSSYIAGGGDSWYNEQFFGPGTRLTVL.

The genes are TRBV2 and TRBJ1-1; tentatively, D is TRBD1 (6 bases). The CDR3 extends over 17 amino acids. Germline V gives CDR1 SNHLY, CDR2 FYNNEI. Trimming took 6 bases from V and 0 from J, leaving 20 bases between them. CDR3 loop: CASRHRDILDLNTEAFF. CDR3 DNA: TGTGCCAGCAGACACAGGGACATCTTAGATTTGAACACTGAAGCTTTCTTT. Filled out from reference TRBV2 and TRBJ1-1, the complete variable domain reads EPEVTQTPSHQVTQMGQEVILRCVPISNHLYFYWYRQILGQKVEFLVSFYNNEISEKSEIFDDQFSVERPDGSNFTLKIRSTKLEDSAMYFCASRHRDILDLNTEAFFGQGTRLTVV.

The V gene is TRBV9, the J gene TRBJ2-1; 7 bases match TRBD2. The J segment lost 10 bases and the V segment lost 7 bases, leaving 11 bases of the junction unmatched. This CDR3 is 13 amino acids long. The germline CDR1 and CDR2 sequences are SGDLS and YYNGEE. Written as DNA, the CDR3 is TGTGCCAGCTCCTCTGGGGGGGGTGACGAGCAGTTCTTC. Translation: CASSSGGGDEQFF.

The V and J genes are TRBV4-3 and TRBJ2-1; D is unclear. The V end was cut by 0 bases, the J end by 8 bases, with 8 bases between. This CDR3 has 13 amino acids. Germline V lookup: CDR1 LGHNA, CDR2 YSLEER. In nucleotides, the CDR3 is TGCGCCAGCAGCCAAGATCATGCGTATGAGCAGTTCTTC. Its translation: CASSQDHAYEQFF.

This clone turned up a few times. This sequence joins TRBV12-5 and TRBJ1-2; D possibly corresponds to TRBD1 (6 bases). This CDR3 has 13 residues. The germline CDR1 and CDR2 sequences are LGHNT and FRNRAP. V was pared by 5 bases and J by 11 bases, with 18 bases between. CDR3 loop: CASGLQGTRAYTF. CDR3 nucleotides: TGTGCTAGTGGTCTTCAGGGGACCCGCGCTTACACCTTC.

J is TRBJ1-1 and V is TRBV7-9; TRBD1 might be the D (6 bases). Trimming removed 2 bases from V and 7 bases from J, with 11 bases in between. CDR3 size: 13 residues. Germline V gives CDR1 SEHNR, CDR2 FQNEAQ (reference sequence). As DNA, the CDR3 is TGTGCCAGCAGCTTAAAGGGGGACCTTGAAGCTTTCTTT. As protein: CASSLKGDLEAFF.

This chain links TRBV6-5 with TRBJ2-2; D might be TRBD2 (6 bases). The CDR3 has 13 residues. V lost 10 bases and J 5 bases, leaving 14 bases between the germline ends. Germline V gene lookup returns CDR1 MNHEY and CDR2 SVGAGI. The CDR3 protein is CATSGTGTGELFF. CDR3 bases: TGTGCCACCTCAGGGACTGGTACCGGGGAGCTGTTTTTT.